A selection of T cell receptor beta chains follows, all from one sample in a study of T cell responses to AZD1222 COVID-19 vaccine. Assay used: immunoSEQ multiplex PCR; TCRdb lists only in-frame clones, some missing. The table includes about 39,000 clones, roughly 85% detected once. The sequencing here drew on peripheral blood, taken 28 days after the second dose of the MenACWY control vaccine. These TCRs come from an adult who received the MenACWY meningococcal vaccine as a control. The CDR3 runs from the conserved cysteine through the conserved F or W. D genes are given only for firm matches. Clone size appears in some rows only: once, few, many, or a class for an expanded clone.

V gene,clone size,D gene,J gene,CDR3 protein,CDR3 DNA
TRBV25-1,.,.,TRBJ2-1,CASRRPGLLDNEQFF,TGTGCCAGCAGGAGGCCAGGGTTGTTGGACAATGAGCAGTTCTTC
TRBV14,.,.,TRBJ1-2,CASSQDIFYGYTF,TGTGCCAGCAGCCAGGATATATTCTATGGCTACACCTTC
TRBV18,.,TRBD2,TRBJ2-7,CASSMSQREEEQYF,TGTGCCAGCTCTATGTCTCAGCGGGAGGAGGAGCAGTACTTC
TRBV6-6,few,TRBD2,TRBJ2-1,CASSLTSGRTEQFF,TGTGCCAGCAGTTTGACTAGCGGGCGGACTGAGCAGTTCTTC
TRBV5-1,.,TRBD1,TRBJ2-4,CASNAQGDKNIQYF,TGCGCCAGCAACGCCCAGGGGGACAAAAACATTCAGTACTTC
TRBV2,.,.,TRBJ2-7,CASSEALRAGGQYF,TGTGCCAGCAGTGAAGCGCTTCGGGCCGGCGGGCAGTACTTC
TRBV5-6,.,.,TRBJ2-5,CASSLWAGRQETQYF,TGTGCCAGCAGCTTGTGGGCAGGAAGGCAAGAGACCCAGTACTTC
TRBV11-2,.,TRBD1,TRBJ2-7,CASRPLRDRVYEQYF,TGTGCCAGCAGGCCTCTCCGGGACAGGGTATACGAGCAGTACTTC
TRBV15,.,.,TRBJ2-2,CATSRAYRDTENTGELFF,TGTGCCACCAGCAGGGCTTACCGGGACACGGAGAACACCGGGGAGCTGTTTTTT
TRBV19,.,.,TRBJ1-4,CASSMRGEKLFF,TGTGCCAGTAGTATGAGAGGGGAAAAACTGTTTTTT
TRBV3-1/TRBV3-2,.,.,TRBJ1-2,CASSQERSRRVNYGYTF,TGTGCCAGCAGCCAAGAACGATCGCGGAGGGTGAACTATGGCTACACCTTC
TRBV19,.,TRBD2,TRBJ2-2,CASSMGGRSTGELFF,TGTGCCAGTAGTATGGGCGGGAGGAGCACCGGGGAGCTGTTTTTT
TRBV28,.,.,TRBJ2-2,CASTFLGKGPGELFF,TGTGCCAGTACCTTCCTCGGAAAGGGCCCCGGGGAGCTGTTTTTT
TRBV5-1,.,.,TRBJ2-1,CASSLRVGSDNEQFF,TGCGCCAGCAGCTTGAGAGTAGGGAGCGACAATGAGCAGTTCTTC
TRBV24-1,.,TRBD2,TRBJ2-5,CATSDLSSGLQETQYF,TGTGCCACCAGTGATTTGTCTAGCGGGTTACAAGAGACCCAGTACTTC
TRBV3-1/TRBV3-2,.,.,TRBJ2-7,CASSRTRMYEQYF,TGTGCCAGCAGTCGGACGCGGATGTACGAGCAGTACTTC
TRBV30,.,.,TRBJ2-5,CAWRARGRQETQYF,TGTGCCTGGAGAGCAAGGGGGAGACAAGAGACCCAGTACTTC
TRBV10-1,.,.,TRBJ2-7,CASTNRDLSAYEQYF,TGCGCCAGCACCAATCGAGACTTAAGCGCCTACGAGCAGTACTTC
TRBV19,.,TRBD2,TRBJ2-2,CASQGAGDTGELFF,TGTGCCAGCCAGGGCGCGGGAGACACCGGGGAGCTGTTTTTT
TRBV6-5,.,.,TRBJ2-7,CASSYGLANLYEQYF,TGTGCCAGCAGTTACGGCCTAGCGAATCTATACGAGCAGTACTTC
TRBV7-9,.,.,TRBJ1-4,CASSPFGSEGKKLFF,TGTGCCAGCAGCCCCTTCGGCAGCGAAGGAAAAAAACTGTTTTTT
TRBV28,once,.,TRBJ2-2,CASSLGHTMIRELFF,TGTGCCAGCAGTTTAGGCCATACGATGATCCGGGAGCTGTTTTTT
TRBV18,.,.,TRBJ1-4,CASSPLRDGNEKLFF,TGTGCCAGCTCACCACTCCGGGACGGAAATGAAAAACTGTTTTTT
TRBV19,.,TRBD1,TRBJ2-5,CASSRRTGGKETQYF,TGTGCCAGTAGTCGCCGGACAGGGGGCAAAGAGACCCAGTACTTC
TRBV9,.,.,TRBJ2-4,CASSVESGAGQNIQYF,TGTGCCAGCAGCGTAGAATCGGGGGCCGGACAAAACATTCAGTACTTC
TRBV10-3,.,TRBD2,TRBJ2-1,CAISHNTGTSGSNEQFF,TGTGCCATCAGTCACAACACCGGGACTAGCGGCAGCAATGAGCAGTTCTTC
TRBV27,.,.,TRBJ2-2,CASSFVGPANTGELFF,TGTGCCAGCAGCTTTGTCGGACCCGCGAACACCGGGGAGCTGTTTTTT
TRBV5-6,.,.,TRBJ2-1,CASSLFKEQFF,TGTGCCAGCAGCCTGTTCAAGGAGCAGTTCTTC
TRBV28,.,.,TRBJ1-2,CASSFPTGIVYGYTF,TGTGCCAGCAGTTTCCCCACAGGGATAGTCTATGGCTACACCTTC
TRBV10-2,.,.,TRBJ1-1,CASRASAGNTEAFF,TGCGCCAGCAGGGCCTCCGCCGGGAACACTGAAGCTTTCTTT
TRBV28,.,TRBD2,TRBJ2-1,CASSRGTSGRAYNEQFF,TGTGCCAGCAGTCGAGGGACTAGCGGGAGGGCCTATAATGAGCAGTTCTTC
TRBV5-1,.,.,TRBJ2-1,CASSNDNEQFF,TGCGCCAGCAGCAACGACAATGAGCAGTTCTTC
TRBV5-4,.,TRBD1,TRBJ2-7,CASSFRQGSSYEQYF,TGTGCCAGCAGCTTCCGACAGGGAAGCTCCTACGAGCAGTACTTC
TRBV7-7,.,TRBD2,TRBJ2-2,CASSYAGGNTGELFF,TGTGCCAGCAGCTACGCGGGAGGGAACACCGGGGAGCTGTTTTTT
TRBV19,.,TRBD2,TRBJ2-4,CASSPPGLAGNIAKNIQYF,TGTGCCAGTAGTCCACCGGGACTAGCGGGGAATATAGCCAAAAACATTCAGTACTTC
TRBV7-9,.,.,TRBJ2-3,CASSLGLPDTQYF,TGTGCCAGCAGCCTTGGTCTGCCAGATACGCAGTATTTT
TRBV5-1,.,.,TRBJ1-3,CASSQGHASGNTIYF,TGCGCCAGCAGCCAGGGACACGCGTCCGGAAACACCATATATTTT
TRBV7-3,.,.,TRBJ2-1,CASSSTAYNEQFF,TGTGCCAGCAGTTCGACTGCCTACAATGAGCAGTTCTTC
TRBV29-1,.,.,TRBJ2-7,CSAHFGYEQYF,TGCAGCGCCCACTTTGGATACGAGCAGTACTTC
TRBV18,.,TRBD1,TRBJ1-1,CASSTGTGGSGAFF,TGTGCCAGCTCAACCGGGACAGGGGGCTCTGGAGCTTTCTTT
TRBV9,.,.,TRBJ2-3,CASSVGGVGRTDTQYF,TGTGCCAGCAGCGTAGGAGGGGTCGGGCGCACAGATACGCAGTATTTT
TRBV27,.,TRBD2,TRBJ2-7,CASSFREGYEQYF,TGTGCCAGCAGTTTCCGGGAGGGTTACGAGCAGTACTTC
TRBV5-1,.,.,TRBJ2-6,CASSLSSGSGANVLTF,TGCGCCAGCAGCTTGTCGTCAGGGTCTGGGGCCAACGTCCTGACTTTC
TRBV5-4,.,.,TRBJ2-7,CASSFPGTHSYEQYF,TGTGCCAGCAGCTTTCCGGGGACACATTCCTACGAGCAGTACTTC
TRBV7-2,.,.,TRBJ2-1,CASRYNEQFF,TGTGCCAGCAGATACAATGAGCAGTTCTTC
TRBV27,.,.,TRBJ2-3,CASSSRVFSDTQYF,TGTGCCAGCAGTTCCCGGGTCTTTTCAGATACGCAGTATTTT
TRBV3-1/TRBV3-2,.,TRBD2,TRBJ2-1,CASFSSGGYNEQFF,TGTGCCAGCTTTTCCAGCGGGGGCTACAATGAGCAGTTCTTC